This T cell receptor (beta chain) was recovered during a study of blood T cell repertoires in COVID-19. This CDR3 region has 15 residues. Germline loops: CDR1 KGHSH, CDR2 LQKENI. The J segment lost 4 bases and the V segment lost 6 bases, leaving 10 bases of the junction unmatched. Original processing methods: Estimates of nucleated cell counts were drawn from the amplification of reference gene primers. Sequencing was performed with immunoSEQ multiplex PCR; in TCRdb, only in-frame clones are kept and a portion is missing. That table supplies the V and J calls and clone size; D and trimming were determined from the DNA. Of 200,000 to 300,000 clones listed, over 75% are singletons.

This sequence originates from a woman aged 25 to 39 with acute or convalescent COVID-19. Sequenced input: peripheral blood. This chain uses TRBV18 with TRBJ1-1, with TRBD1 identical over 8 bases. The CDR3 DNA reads TGTGCCAGCTCCTTTCAGGGGGCAGGAGGCACTGAAGCTTTCTTT. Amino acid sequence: CASSFQGAGGTEAFF. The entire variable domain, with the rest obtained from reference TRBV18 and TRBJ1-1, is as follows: NAGVMQNPRHLVRRRGQEARLRCSPMKGHSHVYWYRQLPEEGLKFMVYLQKENIIDESGMPKERFSAEFPKEGPSILRIQQVVRGDSAAYFCASSFQGAGGTEAFFGQGTRLTVV.